The clone carrying this T cell receptor (beta chain) showed up just a few times. What it recognizes is unknown. TCRdb processed the reads anew with MiXCR; each CDR3 protein has one entry. This table has hundreds of thousands of distinct CDR3 sequences, around 31% appearing once. The data originate from a study of T cell repertoires in cytomegalovirus infection. Across the study: In the study, CMV epitopes included recently identified HLA-C-restricted and well-studied HLA-B-restricted ones. Indicated by public TCR beta signatures were CMV infection and matching HLA type. General study results and limits: CMV carriers having the relevant HLA were flagged by cumulative public TCR beta family frequency. Dominating the ex vivo response were HLA-C-restricted CMV-specific TCR beta clonotypes.

Sequences were derived from cultured PBMCs, sampled from culture after CMV antigen stimulation. This TCR derives from a human donor in good health (CMV status not recorded). Some clones in this sample may be carry-over from other donors' samples.

CDR3 sequence (DNA): TGTGCCAGCAGCCCAAGGGACAGCATTACTCAGCCCCAGCATTTT. Translating it yields CASSPRDSITQPQHF. V and J are TRBV7-8 and TRBJ1-5; 7 bases are shared with TRBD1. V gave up 5 bases and J gave up 6 bases; unmatched junction bases: 10. The CDR3 runs to 15 residues. CDR1 SGHVS and CDR2 FQNEAQ come from the germline V gene.